A single sample gave rise to the 13 T cell receptor beta chains below, sequenced in a study of identical twins. TCRdb passed the 5' RACE reads through MiXCR, listing each CDR3 protein once. Among some 330,000 distinct CDR3 sequences, approximately 10% were seen once, and the ten largest hold approximately 8.9%. The specimen sequenced was naive T cells sorted from blood. All receptors derive from a woman aged 50 to 60 in good health.

In this sample, this clonotype turned up many times. This chain uses TRBV28 with TRBJ2-7; TRBD1 or TRBD2 may be the D gene (5 bases each). The length of the CDR3 is 13 residues. Trimming cost V 8 bases and J 2 bases, with 13 bases left between them. Looked up from germline, CDR1 is MDHEN and CDR2 is SYDVKM. The CDR3 loop is CASGRDATYEQYF. The CDR3, as DNA: TGTGCCAGCGGACGGGACGCCACCTACGAGCAGTACTTC.

This clonotype was counted between two and nine times. V and J are TRBV20-1 and TRBJ1-1, with D hard to call. Germline loops: CDR1 DFQATT, CDR2 SNEGSKA (reference sequence). There are 16 residues in the CDR3. V lost 0 bases to trimming and J lost 2 bases, with 16 bases between them. The CDR3 loop reads CSARDPLLYTNTEAFF. Written as DNA, the CDR3 is TGCAGTGCTAGAGACCCCCTCCTATATACCAACACTGAAGCTTTCTTT.

V is TRBV20-1 and J is TRBJ1-1; D may be TRBD1 (6 bases). This CDR3 region has 12 residues. Germline V gene sequence: CDR1 DFQATT, CDR2 SNEGSKA (reference sequence). Trimming removed 4 bases at V and 4 bases at J, with 10 bases between. The CDR3 DNA reads as TGCAGTGCTAACAGGGTTGGCACTGAAGCTTTCTTT. This translates into CSANRVGTEAFF.

This clonotype occurred many times. V gene TRBV5-1 combines with J gene TRBJ2-1; 8 bases fit TRBD1. This CDR3 contains 14 residues. V shed 1 base and J 7 bases; nucleotides not matched to a gene: 4. Germline CDR1 reads SGHRS; CDR2 reads YFSETQ. CDR3 in DNA: TGCGCCAGCAGCTTGACGGGACAGGTTAATGAGCAGTTCTTC. It is translated as CASSLTGQVNEQFF.

V usage is TRBV5-1 and J usage is TRBJ2-1; 9 nucleotides align to TRBD2. CDR3 length equals 15 residues. Germline assignment: CDR1 SGHRS and CDR2 YFSETQ. The ends lost 0 bases at V and 8 bases at J; junction bases unmatched: 6. The CDR3 nucleotides read TGCGCCAGCAGCTTGGAGGGCGGGAGGGCAGATGAGCAGTTCTTC. Translated: CASSLEGGRADEQFF.

The rearrangement links TRBV15 to TRBJ2-3; no clear D. This CDR3 spans 13 amino acids. Trimming took 8 bases from V and 2 from J, leaving 11 bases between them. CDR1 and CDR2 from the germline V gene are LNHNV and YYDKDF (reference sequence). The CDR3 reads CATSPWDTDTQYF. The CDR3 nucleotides are TGTGCCACCTCCCCTTGGGACACAGATACGCAGTATTTT.

This clonotype was counted between two and nine times. This chain connects TRBV4-2 to TRBJ1-1; D call uncertain. This CDR3 has 13 amino acids. V was pared by 4 bases and J by 2 bases, with 8 bases between. Germline V lookup: CDR1 LGHNA, CDR2 YNFKEQ. CDR3 in DNA: TGTGCCAGCAGCCGTGGCCTTAACACTGAAGCTTTCTTT. It specifies CASSRGLNTEAFF.

At least ten counts were recorded for this clonotype. J is TRBJ2-7 and V is TRBV7-8; the D gene is possibly TRBD2 (5 bases). The CDR3 is 13 residues long. Germline V gene data show CDR1 as SGHVS and CDR2 as FQNEAQ. V shed 2 bases and J shed 2 bases, with 7 bases lying between them. CDR3 sequence (DNA): TGTGCCAGCAGCTTACAGCGGCCCTACGAGCAGTACGTC. This sequence encodes CASSLQRPYEQYV.

This clonotype was seen more than once but under ten times. This chain's CDR3 is CASSQEVGLTGELFF. In nucleotides, the CDR3 is TGCGCCAGCAGCCAAGAGGTCGGGTTGACCGGGGAGCTGTTTTTT. The chain links TRBV4-1 to TRBJ2-2; unclear D gene. The CDR3 runs to 15 residues. Germline lookup yields CDR1 MGHRA and CDR2 YSYEKL. V was pared by 0 bases and J by 5 bases, with 10 bases between.

V usage is TRBV7-2 and J usage is TRBJ2-2; no reliable D call. The CDR3 sequence is 13 residues long. Germline values: CDR1 SGHTA, CDR2 FQGNSA. V was pared by 4 bases and J by 7 bases, with 10 bases between. This chain's CDR3 is CASSSREVGELFF. CDR3 coding DNA: TGTGCCAGCAGCTCCCGAGAGGTCGGGGAGCTGTTTTTT. Supplemented by reference TRBV7-2 and TRBJ2-2, the full variable domain reads GAGVSQSPSNKVTEKGKDVELRCDPISGHTALYWYRQSLGQGLEFLIYFQGNSAPDKSGLPSDRFSAERTGGSVSTLTIQRTQQEDSAVYLCASSSREVGELFFGEGSRLTVL.

The sample holds a few counts of this clonotype. The rearrangement links TRBV2 to TRBJ2-2; D remains unclear. V was cut by 2 bases and J by 1 base, with 8 bases left in between. This CDR3 contains 15 residues. Per germline, CDR1 SNHLY and CDR2 FYNNEI. The CDR3 bases are TGTGCCAGCAGTGAACTGGTTGGGAACACCGGGGAGCTGTTTTTT. Residues: CASSELVGNTGELFF.

The table lists this clonotype with many counts. The chain combines TRBV20-1 with TRBJ2-1; 14 positions match TRBD2. Trimming removed 5 bases from V and 4 bases from J; junction bases left unmatched: 4. Germline-derived CDR1 and CDR2 are DFQATT and SNEGSKA (reference sequence). The CDR3 spans 15 residues. CDR3 nucleotides: TGCAGTGCTGGGACTAGCGGGAGTTGGTACAATGAGCAGTTCTTC. Protein product: CSAGTSGSWYNEQFF.

This chain links TRBV19 with TRBJ2-7, with TRBD1 matching 11 bases. Germline V gene data show CDR1 as LNHDA and CDR2 as SQIVND (reference sequence). After removal of 9 bases from V and 1 base from J, the junction contained 8 bases not matched to a gene. CDR3 length: 15 residues. CDR3 protein: CARPPGQGESYEQYV. The CDR3 DNA reads TGTGCCAGACCACCGGGACAGGGGGAATCCTACGAGCAGTACGTC.